This entry lists 14 T cell receptor beta chains sequenced from one sample in a study of blood T cell repertoires in COVID-19. Assay used: immunoSEQ multiplex PCR; TCRdb lists only in-frame clones, some missing. The table has about 59,000 clones, 80% seen once. Material for sequencing was peripheral blood. The receptor source for this set is a man aged 55-75 years with acute or convalescent COVID-19.

Note on this clone: One junction end does not reproduce the germline sequence, and a read error may be involved. The V gene is TRBV4-2, the J gene TRBJ1-2; a weak D match, TRBD1 (6 bases). The length of the CDR3 is 17 residues. Germline V gene lookup returns CDR1 LGHNA and CDR2 YNFKEQ. CDR3 bases: TGTGCCAACAGCCATACCCGGGGGGGCAGGGCAAACTATGGCTACACCTTC. This codes for CANSHTRGGRANYGYTF.

The rearrangement uses TRBV19 and TRBJ2-7, with 9 bases that match TRBD1. Per germline, CDR1 LNHDA and CDR2 SQIVND (reference sequence). The CDR3 sequence is 15 residues long. The ends lost 1 base at V and 6 bases at J; junction bases unmatched: 7. The CDR3 coding sequence is TGTGCCAGTAGTATAGTAGGGACAGGGAAACGCGAGCAGTACTTC. Its protein is CASSIVGTGKREQYF.

The chain couples TRBV6-1 to TRBJ2-2; 7 bases map to TRBD1. J lost 1 base, V lost 3 bases, and 5 bases had no gene match. This CDR3 spans 16 amino acids. CDR1 is MNHNS and CDR2 is SASEGT in the germline V gene. The CDR3 region is CASSDGGQMNTGELFF. CDR3 bases: TGTGCCAGCAGTGATGGGGGACAGATGAACACCGGGGAGCTGTTTTTT.

V is TRBV11-2 and J is TRBJ1-1; 9 nucleotides match TRBD1. Germline CDR1 reads SGHAT; CDR2 reads FQNNGV. CDR3 length equals 16 residues. V lost 5 bases and J lost 4; bases outside the gene matches: 11. The CDR3 spells CASSPPGQGVRTEAFF. The CDR3 nucleotides are TGTGCCAGCAGCCCTCCGGGACAGGGAGTGCGCACTGAAGCTTTCTTT.

The V call is TRBV5-5, the J call TRBJ2-5; tentative D call: TRBD1 (5 bases). The CDR3 sequence is 15 residues long. CDR1 and CDR2 from the germline V gene are SGHKS and YYEKEE (reference sequence). The germline V and J ends were trimmed by 4 bases and 5 bases, with 18 bases remaining between them. This CDR3 reads CASSGEGQPMETQYF. The CDR3 nucleotides read TGTGCCAGCAGCGGGGAAGGACAACCAATGGAGACCCAGTACTTC.

CDR3 coding DNA: TGTGCCAGTAGTATAGATCGGGTAGACAATGAGCAGTTCTTC. It encodes CASSIDRVDNEQFF. The chain carries TRBV19 and TRBJ2-1; D remains ambiguous. CDR3 size: 14 residues. The V gene lost 0 bases and the J gene lost 5 bases, with 8 bases spanning the gap. Per germline, CDR1 LNHDA and CDR2 SQIVND (reference sequence). The full variable domain, rest sourced from reference TRBV19 and TRBJ2-1, is DGGITQSPKYLFRKEGQNVTLSCEQNLNHDAMYWYRQDPGQGLRLIYYSQIVNDFQKGDIAEGYSVSREKKESFPLTVTSAQKNPTAFYLCASSIDRVDNEQFFGPGTRLTVL.

This clone has more than one count but fewer than ten. The rearrangement uses TRBV7-3 and TRBJ2-5; TRBD1 agrees at 11 bases. Germline CDR1 and CDR2: SGHTA and FQGTGA. CDR3 length equals 14 residues. V shed 4 bases and J 4 bases; nucleotides not matched to a gene: 2. The CDR3 region is CASSWTGGRETQYF. CDR3 coding DNA: TGTGCCAGCAGCTGGACAGGGGGCAGAGAGACCCAGTACTTC.

This chain joins TRBV18 and TRBJ2-3; TRBD2 might be the D (6 bases). Trimming shortened V by 5 bases and J by 3 bases, and 9 bases separated the two germline ends. From germline, CDR1 is KGHSH and CDR2 LQKENI. The CDR3 has 13 amino acids. CDR3 in amino acids: CASSLTSTDTQYF. The CDR3 nucleotides read TGTGCCAGCTCATTGACTAGTACAGATACGCAGTATTTT.

The CDR3 reads CATSRDSGLAGSYNEQFF. The CDR3 region has the DNA TGTGCCACCAGCAGAGATTCCGGACTAGCGGGTTCATACAATGAGCAGTTCTTC. The chain has TRBV15 and TRBJ2-1; 11 nucleotides match TRBD2. Germline lookup yields CDR1 LNHNV and CDR2 YYDKDF (reference sequence). The ends lost 0 bases at V and 4 bases at J; junction bases unmatched: 8. This CDR3 region has 18 residues.

The chain has TRBV30 and TRBJ1-6, with TRBD1 matching over 7 bases. Germline CDR1 reads GTSNPN; CDR2 reads SVGIG (reference sequence). The V segment lost 8 bases and the J segment 0 bases; nucleotides outside the gene matches: 7. This CDR3 has 15 amino acids. The CDR3 protein is CARRDSVSYNSPLHF. CDR3 DNA: TGTGCCCGCCGGGACAGTGTCTCCTATAATTCACCCCTCCACTTT.

This rearrangement joins TRBV13 to TRBJ1-4; maybe TRBD1 (6 bases). V was cut by 5 bases and J by 4 bases, with 11 bases left in between. The CDR3 loop spans 14 amino acids. Germline assignment: CDR1 PRHDT and CDR2 FYEKMQ (reference sequence). CDR3 DNA: TGTGCCAGCAGCACACGACAGGATAATGAAAAACTGTTTTTT. Translating it yields CASSTRQDNEKLFF.

The J gene is TRBJ1-4, the V gene TRBV11-1; D call uncertain. V dropped 1 base and J dropped 8 bases, with 5 bases sitting between them. The length of the CDR3 is 12 residues. Germline V gene data show CDR1 as SGHAT and CDR2 as FQDESV (reference sequence). Written as DNA, the CDR3 is TGTGCCAGCAGCTTAGAACGGGAAAAACTGTTTTTT. It yields the protein CASSLEREKLFF.

This clone was seen a single time. The chain links TRBV6-6 to TRBJ1-1; D perhaps matches TRBD1 (5 bases). Germline CDR1 is MNHNY and CDR2 is SVGAGI (reference sequence). V lost 2 bases and J lost 1, with 8 bases in between. The CDR3 has 14 amino acids. CDR3 region: CASSYGGSNTEAFF. For the CDR3, the DNA is TGTGCCAGCAGTTACGGGGGGTCGAACACTGAAGCTTTCTTT.

This chain connects TRBV18 to TRBJ2-1; tentative D call: TRBD1 (5 bases). This CDR3 is 15 amino acids long. Trimming removed 2 bases from V and 1 base from J, with 9 bases in between. Germline CDR1 reads KGHSH; CDR2 reads LQKENI. CDR3 coding DNA: TGTGCCAGCTCACCAACGCCAGGGTCCTACAATGAGCAGTTCTTC. Translation gives CASSPTPGSYNEQFF.